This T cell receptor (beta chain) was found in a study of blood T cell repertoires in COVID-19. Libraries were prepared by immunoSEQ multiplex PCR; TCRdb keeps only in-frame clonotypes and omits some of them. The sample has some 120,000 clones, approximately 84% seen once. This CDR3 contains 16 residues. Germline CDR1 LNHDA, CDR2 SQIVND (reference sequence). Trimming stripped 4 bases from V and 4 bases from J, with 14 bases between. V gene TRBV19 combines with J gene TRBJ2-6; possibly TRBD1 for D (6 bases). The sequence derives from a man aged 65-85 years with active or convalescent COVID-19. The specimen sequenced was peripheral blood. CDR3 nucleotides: TGTGCCAGTAGTACCACTACAGGGTGGGGGGCCAACGTCCTGACTTTC. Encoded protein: CASSTTTGWGANVLTF.